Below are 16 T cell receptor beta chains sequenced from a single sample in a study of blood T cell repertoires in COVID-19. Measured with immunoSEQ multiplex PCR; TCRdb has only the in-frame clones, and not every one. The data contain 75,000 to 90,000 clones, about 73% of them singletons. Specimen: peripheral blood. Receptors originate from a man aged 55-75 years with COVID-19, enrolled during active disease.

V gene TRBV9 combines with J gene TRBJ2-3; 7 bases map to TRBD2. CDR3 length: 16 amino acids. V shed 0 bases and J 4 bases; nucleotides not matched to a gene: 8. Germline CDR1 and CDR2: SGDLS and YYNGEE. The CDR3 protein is CASSVELRESADTQYF. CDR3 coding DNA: TGTGCCAGCAGCGTAGAATTGCGGGAGTCCGCAGATACGCAGTATTTT.

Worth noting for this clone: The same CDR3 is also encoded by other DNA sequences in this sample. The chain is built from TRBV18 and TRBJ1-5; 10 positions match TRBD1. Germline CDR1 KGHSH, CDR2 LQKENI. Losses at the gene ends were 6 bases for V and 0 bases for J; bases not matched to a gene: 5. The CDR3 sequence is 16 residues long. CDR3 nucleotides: TGTGCCAGCTCCCGACAGGGGGCCGGTAGCAATCAGCCCCAGCATTTT. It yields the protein CASSRQGAGSNQPQHF.

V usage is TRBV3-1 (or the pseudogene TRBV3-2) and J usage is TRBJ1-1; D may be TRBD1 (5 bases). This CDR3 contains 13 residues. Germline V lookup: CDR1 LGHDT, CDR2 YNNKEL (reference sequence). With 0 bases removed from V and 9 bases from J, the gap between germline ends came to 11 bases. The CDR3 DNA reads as TGTGCCAGCAGCCAAGACGGGACTTTTCAAGCTTTCTTT. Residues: CASSQDGTFQAFF.

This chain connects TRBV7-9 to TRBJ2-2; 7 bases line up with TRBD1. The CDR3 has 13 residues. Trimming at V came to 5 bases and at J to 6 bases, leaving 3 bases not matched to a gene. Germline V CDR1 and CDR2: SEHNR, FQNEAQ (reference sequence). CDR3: CASSLTGAGELFF. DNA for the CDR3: TGTGCCAGCAGCCTCACAGGGGCCGGGGAGCTGTTTTTT.

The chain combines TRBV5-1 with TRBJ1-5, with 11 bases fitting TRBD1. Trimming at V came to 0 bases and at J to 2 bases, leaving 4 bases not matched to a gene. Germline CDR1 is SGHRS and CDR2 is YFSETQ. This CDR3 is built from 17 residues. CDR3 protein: CASSLGTGGKGNQPQHF. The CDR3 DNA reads TGCGCCAGCAGCTTGGGGACAGGGGGCAAGGGCAATCAGCCCCAGCATTTT.

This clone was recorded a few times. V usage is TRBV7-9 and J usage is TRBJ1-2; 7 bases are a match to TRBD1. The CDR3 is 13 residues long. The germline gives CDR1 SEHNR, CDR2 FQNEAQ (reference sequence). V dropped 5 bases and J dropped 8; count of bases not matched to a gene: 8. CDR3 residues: CASSAQGEGGYTF. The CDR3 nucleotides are TGTGCCAGCAGCGCCCAGGGGGAAGGCGGCTACACCTTC.

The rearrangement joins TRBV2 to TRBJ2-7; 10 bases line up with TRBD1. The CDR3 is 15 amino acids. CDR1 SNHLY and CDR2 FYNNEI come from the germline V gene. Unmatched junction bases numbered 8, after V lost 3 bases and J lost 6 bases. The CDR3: CASSDRGTGVAEQYF. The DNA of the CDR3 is TGTGCCAGCAGTGATCGTGGGACAGGGGTGGCCGAGCAGTACTTC.

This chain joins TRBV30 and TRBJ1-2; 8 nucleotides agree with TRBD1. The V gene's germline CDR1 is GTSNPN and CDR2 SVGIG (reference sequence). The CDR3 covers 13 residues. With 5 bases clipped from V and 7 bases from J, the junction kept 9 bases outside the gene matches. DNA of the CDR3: TGTGCCTGGGTTCTCCAGGGGGCTCGTGGCTACACCTTC. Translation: CAWVLQGARGYTF.

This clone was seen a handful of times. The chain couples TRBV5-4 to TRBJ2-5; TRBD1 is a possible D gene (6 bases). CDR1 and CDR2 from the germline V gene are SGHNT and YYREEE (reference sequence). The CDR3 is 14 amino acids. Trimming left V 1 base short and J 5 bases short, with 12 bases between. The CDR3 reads CASSLWLGAETQYF. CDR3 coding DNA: TGTGCCAGCAGCTTGTGGTTGGGGGCGGAGACCCAGTACTTC. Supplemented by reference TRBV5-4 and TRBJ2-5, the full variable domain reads ETGVTQSPTHLIKTRGQQVTLRCSSQSGHNTVSWYQQALGQGPQFIFQYYREEENGRGNFPPRFSGLQFPNYSSELNVNALELDDSALYLCASSLWLGAETQYFGPGTRLLVL.

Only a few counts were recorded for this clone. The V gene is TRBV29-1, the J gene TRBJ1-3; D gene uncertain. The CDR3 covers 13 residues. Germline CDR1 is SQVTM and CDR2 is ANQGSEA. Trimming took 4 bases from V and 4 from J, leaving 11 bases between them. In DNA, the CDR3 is TGCAGCGTTGCCGAGGGTGGCGGAAACACCATATATTTT. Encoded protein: CSVAEGGGNTIYF.

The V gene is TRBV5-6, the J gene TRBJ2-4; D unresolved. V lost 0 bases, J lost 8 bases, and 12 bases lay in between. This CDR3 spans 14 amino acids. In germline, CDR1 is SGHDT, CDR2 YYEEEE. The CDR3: CASSLVYPADIQYF. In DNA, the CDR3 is TGTGCCAGCAGCTTGGTGTACCCCGCGGACATTCAGTACTTC. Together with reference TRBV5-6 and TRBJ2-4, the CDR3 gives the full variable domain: DAGVTQSPTHLIKTRGQQVTLRCSPKSGHDTVSWYQQALGQGPQFIFQYYEEEERQRGNFPDRFSGHQFPNYSSELNVNALLLGDSALYLCASSLVYPADIQYFGAGTRLSVL.

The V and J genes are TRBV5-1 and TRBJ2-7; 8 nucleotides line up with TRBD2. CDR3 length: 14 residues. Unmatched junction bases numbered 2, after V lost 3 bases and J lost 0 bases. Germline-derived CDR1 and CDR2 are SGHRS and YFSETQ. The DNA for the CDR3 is TGCGCCAGCAGCTATAGCGGGGTCTCCTACGAGCAGTACTTC. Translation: CASSYSGVSYEQYF.

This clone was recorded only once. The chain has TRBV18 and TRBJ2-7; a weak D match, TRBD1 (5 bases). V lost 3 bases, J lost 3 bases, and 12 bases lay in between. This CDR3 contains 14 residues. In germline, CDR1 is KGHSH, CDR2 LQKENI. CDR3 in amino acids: CASSPQGSSYEQYF. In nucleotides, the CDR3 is TGTGCCAGCTCACCCCAGGGCTCGAGCTACGAGCAGTACTTC.

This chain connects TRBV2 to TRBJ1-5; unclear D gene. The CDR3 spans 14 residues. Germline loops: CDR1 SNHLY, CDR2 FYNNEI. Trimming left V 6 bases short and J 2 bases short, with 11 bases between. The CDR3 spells CASREVEGNQPQHF. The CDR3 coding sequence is TGTGCCAGCAGGGAGGTAGAGGGCAATCAGCCCCAGCATTTT. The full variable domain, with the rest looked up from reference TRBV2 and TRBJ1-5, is EPEVTQTPSHQVTQMGQEVILRCVPISNHLYFYWYRQILGQKVEFLVSFYNNEISEKSEIFDDQFSVERPDGSNFTLKIRSTKLEDSAMYFCASREVEGNQPQHFGDGTRLSIL.

CDR3 loop: CASGPRTGLTDTQYF. Written as DNA, the CDR3 is TGTGCTAGTGGTCCGAGGACAGGGCTGACAGATACGCAGTATTTT. The gene calls are TRBV12-5 and TRBJ2-3; 8 bases are a match to TRBD1. Germline V gene data show CDR1 as LGHNT and CDR2 as FRNRAP. J lost 3 bases, V lost 5 bases, and 7 bases had no gene match. The CDR3 consists of 15 residues.

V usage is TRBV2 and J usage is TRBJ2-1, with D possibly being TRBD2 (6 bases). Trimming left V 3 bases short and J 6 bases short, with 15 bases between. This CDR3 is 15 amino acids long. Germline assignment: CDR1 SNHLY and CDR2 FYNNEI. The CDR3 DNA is TGTGCCAGCAGTGACGAGACTCTGGGAGGCAATGAGCAGTTCTTC. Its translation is CASSDETLGGNEQFF.